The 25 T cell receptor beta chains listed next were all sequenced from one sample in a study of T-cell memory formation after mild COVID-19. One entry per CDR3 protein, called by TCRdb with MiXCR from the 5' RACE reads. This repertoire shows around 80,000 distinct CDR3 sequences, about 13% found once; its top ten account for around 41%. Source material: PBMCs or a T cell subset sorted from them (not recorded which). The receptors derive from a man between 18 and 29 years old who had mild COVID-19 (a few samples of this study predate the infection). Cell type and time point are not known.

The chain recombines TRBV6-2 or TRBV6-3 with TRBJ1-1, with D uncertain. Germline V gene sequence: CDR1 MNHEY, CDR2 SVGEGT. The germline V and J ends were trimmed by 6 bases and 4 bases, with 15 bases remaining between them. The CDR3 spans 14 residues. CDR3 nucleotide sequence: TGTGCCAGCAGGACCTCAGGAGGGAGCACTGAAGCTTTCTTT. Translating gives CASRTSGGSTEAFF.

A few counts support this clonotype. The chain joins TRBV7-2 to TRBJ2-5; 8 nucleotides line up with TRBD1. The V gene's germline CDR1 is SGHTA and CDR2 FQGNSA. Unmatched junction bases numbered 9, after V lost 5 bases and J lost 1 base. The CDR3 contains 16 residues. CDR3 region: CASSTGTGAPQETQYF. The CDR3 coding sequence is TGTGCCAGCAGCACCGGGACAGGCGCTCCCCAAGAGACCCAGTACTTC.

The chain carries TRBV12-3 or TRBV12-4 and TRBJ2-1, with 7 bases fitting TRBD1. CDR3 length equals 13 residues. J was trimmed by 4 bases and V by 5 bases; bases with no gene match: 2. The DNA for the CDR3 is TGTGCCAGCAGTCCGGACAGGTACAATGAGCAGTTCTTC. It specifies CASSPDRYNEQFF.

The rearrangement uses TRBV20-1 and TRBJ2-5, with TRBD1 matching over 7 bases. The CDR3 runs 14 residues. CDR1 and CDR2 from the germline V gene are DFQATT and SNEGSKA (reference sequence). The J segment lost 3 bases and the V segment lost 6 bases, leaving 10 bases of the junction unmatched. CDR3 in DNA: TGCAGTGCAACTCGGACAGGAGATGAAGAGACCCAGTACTTC. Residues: CSATRTGDEETQYF.

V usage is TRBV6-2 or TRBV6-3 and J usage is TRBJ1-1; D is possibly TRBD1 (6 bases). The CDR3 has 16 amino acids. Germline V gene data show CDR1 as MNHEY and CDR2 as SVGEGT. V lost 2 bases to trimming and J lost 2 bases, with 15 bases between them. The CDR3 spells CASSYPGVRPNTEAFF. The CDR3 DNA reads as TGTGCCAGCAGTTACCCAGGGGTAAGGCCAAACACTGAAGCTTTCTTT.

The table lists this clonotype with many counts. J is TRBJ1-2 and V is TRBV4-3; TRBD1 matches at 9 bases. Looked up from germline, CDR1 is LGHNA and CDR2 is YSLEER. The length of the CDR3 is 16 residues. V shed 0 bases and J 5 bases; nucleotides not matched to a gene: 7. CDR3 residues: CASSQDPGQGIYGYTF. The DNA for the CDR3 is TGCGCCAGCAGCCAAGACCCGGGACAGGGAATTTATGGCTACACCTTC.

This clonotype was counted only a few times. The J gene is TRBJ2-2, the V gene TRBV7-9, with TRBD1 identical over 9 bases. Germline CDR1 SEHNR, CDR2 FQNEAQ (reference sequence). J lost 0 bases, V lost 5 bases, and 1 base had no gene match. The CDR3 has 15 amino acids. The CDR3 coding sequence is TGTGCCAGCAGCCGGGACAGGGCGAACACCGGGGAGCTGTTTTTT. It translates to CASSRDRANTGELFF.

The CDR3 region has the DNA TGCGCCAGCAGCGCCCGACTAGCGGAAACCTACAATGAGCAGTTCTTC. Its translation: CASSARLAETYNEQFF. V and J are TRBV5-1 and TRBJ2-1, with TRBD2 matching 9 bases. Germline CDR1 SGHRS, CDR2 YFSETQ. This CDR3 spans 16 amino acids. Unmatched junction bases numbered 7, after V lost 4 bases and J lost 2 bases.

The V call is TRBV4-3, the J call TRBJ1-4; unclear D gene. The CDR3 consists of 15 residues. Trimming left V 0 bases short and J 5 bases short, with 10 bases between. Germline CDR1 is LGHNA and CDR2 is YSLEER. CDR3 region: CASSQDRDSNEKLFF. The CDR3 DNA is TGCGCCAGCAGCCAAGACCGGGATAGCAATGAAAAACTGTTTTTT.

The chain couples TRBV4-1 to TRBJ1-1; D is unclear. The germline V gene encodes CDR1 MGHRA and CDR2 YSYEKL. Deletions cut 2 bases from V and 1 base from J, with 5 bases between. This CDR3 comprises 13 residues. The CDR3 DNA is TGCGCCAGCAGCCAAAGAGAGAACACTGAAGCTTTCTTT. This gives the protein CASSQRENTEAFF.

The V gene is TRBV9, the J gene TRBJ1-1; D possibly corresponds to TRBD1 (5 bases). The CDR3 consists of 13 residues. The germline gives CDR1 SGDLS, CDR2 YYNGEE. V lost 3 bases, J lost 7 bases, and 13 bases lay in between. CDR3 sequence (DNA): TGTGCCAGCAGCGGCCGGGACGGACATGAAGCTTTCTTT. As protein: CASSGRDGHEAFF.

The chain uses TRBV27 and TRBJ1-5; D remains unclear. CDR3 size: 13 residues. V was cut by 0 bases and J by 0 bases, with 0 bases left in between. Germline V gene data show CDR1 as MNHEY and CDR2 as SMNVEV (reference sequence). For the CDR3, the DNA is TGTGCCAGCAGTTTATCTAGCAATCAGCCCCAGCATTTT. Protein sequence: CASSLSSNQPQHF.

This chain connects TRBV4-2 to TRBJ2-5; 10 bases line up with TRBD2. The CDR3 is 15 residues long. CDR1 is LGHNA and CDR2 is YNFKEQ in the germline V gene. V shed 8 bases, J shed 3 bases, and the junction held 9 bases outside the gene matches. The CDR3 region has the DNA TGTGCCAGCCGGGAGCAAGCGGGGGGGGAAGAGACCCAGTACTTC. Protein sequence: CASREQAGGEETQYF.

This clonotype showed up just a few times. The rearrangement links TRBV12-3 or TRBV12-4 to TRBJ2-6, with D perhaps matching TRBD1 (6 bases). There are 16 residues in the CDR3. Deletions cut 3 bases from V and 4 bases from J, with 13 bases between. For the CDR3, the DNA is TGTGCCAGCAGTTTCCAGGGACAATCCGGGGCCAACGTCCTGACTTTC. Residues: CASSFQGQSGANVLTF.

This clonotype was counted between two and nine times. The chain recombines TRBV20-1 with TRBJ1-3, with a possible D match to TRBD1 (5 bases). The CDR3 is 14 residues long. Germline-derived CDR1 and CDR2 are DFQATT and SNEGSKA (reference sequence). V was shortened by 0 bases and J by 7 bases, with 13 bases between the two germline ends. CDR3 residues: CSARDSGAWNTIYF. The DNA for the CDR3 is TGCAGTGCTAGAGATTCTGGGGCCTGGAACACCATATATTTT.

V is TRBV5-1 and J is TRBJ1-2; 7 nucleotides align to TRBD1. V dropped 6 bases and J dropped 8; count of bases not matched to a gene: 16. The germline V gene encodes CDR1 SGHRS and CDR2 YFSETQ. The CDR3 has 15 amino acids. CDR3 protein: CASNPKGDRGEGYTF. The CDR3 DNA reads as TGCGCCAGCAACCCGAAGGGGGACAGAGGAGAGGGCTACACCTTC.

The CDR3 region is CASSPRGYSNQPQHF. The CDR3 bases are TGTGCCAGCAGCCCCCGGGGTTATAGCAATCAGCCCCAGCATTTT. J is TRBJ1-5 and V is TRBV7-2; D remains ambiguous. Germline CDR1 reads SGHTA; CDR2 reads FQGNSA. The CDR3 has 15 residues. V was cut by 5 bases and J by 0 bases, with 11 bases left in between.

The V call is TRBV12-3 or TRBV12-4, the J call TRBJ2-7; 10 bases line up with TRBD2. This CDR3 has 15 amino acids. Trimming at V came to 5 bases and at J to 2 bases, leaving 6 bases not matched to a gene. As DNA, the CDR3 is TGTGCCAGCAGTCGAACTAGCGGGGCTACCTACGAGCAGTACTTC. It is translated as CASSRTSGATYEQYF.

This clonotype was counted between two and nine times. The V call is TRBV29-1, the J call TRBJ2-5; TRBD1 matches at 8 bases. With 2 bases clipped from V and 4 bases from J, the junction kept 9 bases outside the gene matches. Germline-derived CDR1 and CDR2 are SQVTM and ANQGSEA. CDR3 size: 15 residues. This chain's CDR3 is CSVERPTGVRETQYF. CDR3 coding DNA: TGCAGCGTTGAACGCCCGACAGGGGTTCGAGAGACCCAGTACTTC.

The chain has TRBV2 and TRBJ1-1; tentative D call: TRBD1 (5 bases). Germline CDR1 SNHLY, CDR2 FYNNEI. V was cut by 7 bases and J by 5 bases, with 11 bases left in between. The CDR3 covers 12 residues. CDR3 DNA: TGTGCCAGCACAATGGGGCGGACTGAAGCTTTCTTT. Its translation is CASTMGRTEAFF.

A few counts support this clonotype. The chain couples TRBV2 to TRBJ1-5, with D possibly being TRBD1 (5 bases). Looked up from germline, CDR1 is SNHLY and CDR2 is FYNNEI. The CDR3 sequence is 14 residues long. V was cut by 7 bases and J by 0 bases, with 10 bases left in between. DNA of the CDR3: TGTGCCAGCAAGAAAAGGGGTAGCAATCAGCCCCAGCATTTT. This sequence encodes CASKKRGSNQPQHF.

CDR3 DNA sequence: TGTGCCAGCAGGAATAATGAAAAACTGTTTTTT. It is translated as CASRNNEKLFF. The V and J genes are TRBV12-3 or TRBV12-4 and TRBJ1-4, with no clear D. The V end lost 6 bases, the J end lost 4 bases, and 3 bases lay between the germline ends. CDR3 size: 11 residues.

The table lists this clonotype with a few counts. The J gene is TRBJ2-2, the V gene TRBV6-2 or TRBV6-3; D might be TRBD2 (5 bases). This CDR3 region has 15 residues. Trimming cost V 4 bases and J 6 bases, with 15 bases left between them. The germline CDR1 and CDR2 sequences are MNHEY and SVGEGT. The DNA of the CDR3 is TGTGCCAGCAGTTTAGCGACCCCCCGTTCCGGGGAGCTGTTTTTT. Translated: CASSLATPRSGELFF.

CDR3 residues: CASSLPSGGAYNEQFF. The CDR3 nucleotides are TGCGCCAGCAGTTTACCTAGCGGGGGGGCCTACAATGAGCAGTTCTTC. The chain employs TRBV5-1 and TRBJ2-1, with TRBD2 matching 12 bases. This CDR3 spans 16 amino acids. The V segment lost 5 bases and the J segment 2 bases; nucleotides outside the gene matches: 5. Per germline, CDR1 SGHRS and CDR2 YFSETQ.

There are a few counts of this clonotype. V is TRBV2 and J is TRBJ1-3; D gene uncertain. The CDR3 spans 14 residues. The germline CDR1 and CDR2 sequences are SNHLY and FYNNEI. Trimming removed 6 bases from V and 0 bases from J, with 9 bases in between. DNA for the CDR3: TGTGCCAGCAGGGACTCGAGCTCTGGAAACACCATATATTTT. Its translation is CASRDSSSGNTIYF.